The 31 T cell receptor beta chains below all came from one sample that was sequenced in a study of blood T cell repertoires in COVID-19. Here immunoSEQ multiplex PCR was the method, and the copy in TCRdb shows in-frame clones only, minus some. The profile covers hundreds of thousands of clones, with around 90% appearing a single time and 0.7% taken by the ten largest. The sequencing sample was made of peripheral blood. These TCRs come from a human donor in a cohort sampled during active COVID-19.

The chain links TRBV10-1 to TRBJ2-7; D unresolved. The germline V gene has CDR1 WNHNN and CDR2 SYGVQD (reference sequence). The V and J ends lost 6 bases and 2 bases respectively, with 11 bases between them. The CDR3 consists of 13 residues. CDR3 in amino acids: CASRLIPPYEQYF. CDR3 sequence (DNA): TGCGCCAGCAGATTAATCCCCCCCTACGAGCAGTACTTC.

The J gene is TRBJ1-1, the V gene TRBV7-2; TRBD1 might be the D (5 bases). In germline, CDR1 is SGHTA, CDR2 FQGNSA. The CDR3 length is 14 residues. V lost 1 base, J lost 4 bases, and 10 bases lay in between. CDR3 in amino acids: CASSLEGMSTEAFF. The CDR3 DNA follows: TGTGCCAGCAGCTTAGAGGGGATGAGCACTGAAGCTTTCTTT.

The CDR3 loop reads CASSFRTGGNYEQYF. The CDR3 DNA sequence: TGTGCCAGCAGCTTCAGGACAGGGGGCAACTACGAGCAGTACTTC. The rearrangement links TRBV7-2 to TRBJ2-7, with 11 bases matching TRBD1. CDR1 is SGHTA and CDR2 is FQGNSA in the germline V gene. V lost 3 bases to trimming and J lost 3 bases; unmatched junction nucleotides: 4. The CDR3 is 15 residues long.

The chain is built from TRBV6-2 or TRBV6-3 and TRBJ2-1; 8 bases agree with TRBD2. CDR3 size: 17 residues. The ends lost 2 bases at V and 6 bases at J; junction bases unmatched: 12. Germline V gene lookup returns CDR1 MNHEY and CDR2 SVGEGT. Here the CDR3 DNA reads TGTGCCAGCAGTTACGTTTTCGCCCGACTAGCGCGCAATGAGCAGTTCTTC. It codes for CASSYVFARLARNEQFF.

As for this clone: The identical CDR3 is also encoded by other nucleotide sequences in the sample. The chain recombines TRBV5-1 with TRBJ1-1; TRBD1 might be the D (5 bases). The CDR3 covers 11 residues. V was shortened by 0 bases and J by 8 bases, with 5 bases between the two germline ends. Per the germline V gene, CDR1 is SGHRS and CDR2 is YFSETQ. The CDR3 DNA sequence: TGCGCCAGCAGCTTGGCAGGGGAAGCTTTCTTT. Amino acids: CASSLAGEAFF.

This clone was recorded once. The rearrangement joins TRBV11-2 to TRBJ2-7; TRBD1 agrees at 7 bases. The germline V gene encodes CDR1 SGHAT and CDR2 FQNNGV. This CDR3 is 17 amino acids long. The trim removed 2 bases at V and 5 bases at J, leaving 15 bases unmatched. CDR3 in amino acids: CASSLKRTVTGWNEQYF. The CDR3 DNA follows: TGTGCCAGCAGCTTAAAGAGGACGGTGACAGGGTGGAACGAGCAGTACTTC.

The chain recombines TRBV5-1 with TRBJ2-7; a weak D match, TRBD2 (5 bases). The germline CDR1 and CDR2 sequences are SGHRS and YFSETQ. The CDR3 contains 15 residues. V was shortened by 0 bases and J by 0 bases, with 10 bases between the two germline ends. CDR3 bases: TGCGCCAGCAGCTTGGGGGTTGGAGGCTCCTACGAGCAGTACTTC. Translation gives CASSLGVGGSYEQYF.

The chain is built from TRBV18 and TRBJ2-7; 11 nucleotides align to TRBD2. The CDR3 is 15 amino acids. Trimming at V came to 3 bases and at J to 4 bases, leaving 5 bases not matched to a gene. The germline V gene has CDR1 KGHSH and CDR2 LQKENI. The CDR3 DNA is TGTGCCAGCTCACCGGGGCTAGCGGGAGGTTACGAGCAGTACTTC. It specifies CASSPGLAGGYEQYF.

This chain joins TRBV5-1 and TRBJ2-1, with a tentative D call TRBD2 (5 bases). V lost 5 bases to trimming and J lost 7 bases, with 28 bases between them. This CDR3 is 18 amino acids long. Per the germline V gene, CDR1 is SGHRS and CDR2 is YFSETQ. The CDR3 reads CASRDGRYTRRGGNEQFF. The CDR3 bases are TGCGCCAGCAGGGACGGCCGTTATACCCGACGGGGTGGTAATGAGCAGTTCTTC.

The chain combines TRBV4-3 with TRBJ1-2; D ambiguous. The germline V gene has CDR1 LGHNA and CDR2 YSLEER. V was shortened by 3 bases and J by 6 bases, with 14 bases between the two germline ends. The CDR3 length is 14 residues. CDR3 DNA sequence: TGCGCCAGCAGCCATAGAGGAGGGATTGATGGCTACACCTTC. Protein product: CASSHRGGIDGYTF.

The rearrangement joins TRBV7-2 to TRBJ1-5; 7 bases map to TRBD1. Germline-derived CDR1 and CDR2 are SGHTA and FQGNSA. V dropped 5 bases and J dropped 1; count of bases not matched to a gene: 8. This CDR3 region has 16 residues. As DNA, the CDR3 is TGTGCCAGCAGCCTCTATACAGGGGCCAGCAATCAGCCCCAGCATTTT. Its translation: CASSLYTGASNQPQHF.

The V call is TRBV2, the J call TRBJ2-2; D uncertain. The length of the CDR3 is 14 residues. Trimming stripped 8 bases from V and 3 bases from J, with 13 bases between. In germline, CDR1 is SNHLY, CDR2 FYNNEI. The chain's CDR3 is CASSVLSYTGELFF. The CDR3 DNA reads TGTGCCAGCTCAGTCCTCTCTTACACCGGGGAGCTGTTTTTT.

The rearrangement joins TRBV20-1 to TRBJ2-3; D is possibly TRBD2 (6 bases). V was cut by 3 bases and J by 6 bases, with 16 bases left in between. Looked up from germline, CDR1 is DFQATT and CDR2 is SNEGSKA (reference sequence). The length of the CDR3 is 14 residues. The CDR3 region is CSASPFQGGDTQYF. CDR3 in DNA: TGCAGTGCTAGTCCCTTTCAGGGAGGCGATACGCAGTATTTT.

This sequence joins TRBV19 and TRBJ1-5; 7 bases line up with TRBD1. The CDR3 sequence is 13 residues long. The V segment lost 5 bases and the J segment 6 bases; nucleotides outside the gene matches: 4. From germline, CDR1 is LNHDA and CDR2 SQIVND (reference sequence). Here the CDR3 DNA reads TGTGCCAGTAGTCCTACAGGGGTTCAGCCCCAGCATTTT. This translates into CASSPTGVQPQHF.

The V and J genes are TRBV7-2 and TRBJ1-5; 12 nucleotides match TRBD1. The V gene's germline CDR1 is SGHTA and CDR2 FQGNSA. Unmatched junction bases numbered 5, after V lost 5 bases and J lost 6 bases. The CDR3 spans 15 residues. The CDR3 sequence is CASSPGTGGFQPQHF. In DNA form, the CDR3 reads TGTGCCAGCAGCCCTGGGACAGGGGGCTTTCAGCCCCAGCATTTT.

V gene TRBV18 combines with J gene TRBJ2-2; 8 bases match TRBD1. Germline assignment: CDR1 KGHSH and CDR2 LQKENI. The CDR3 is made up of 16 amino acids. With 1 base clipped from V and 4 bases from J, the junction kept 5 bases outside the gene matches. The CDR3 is CASSPRAGGSTGELFF. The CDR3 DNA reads TGTGCCAGCTCACCACGGGCAGGGGGCTCCACCGGGGAGCTGTTTTTT.

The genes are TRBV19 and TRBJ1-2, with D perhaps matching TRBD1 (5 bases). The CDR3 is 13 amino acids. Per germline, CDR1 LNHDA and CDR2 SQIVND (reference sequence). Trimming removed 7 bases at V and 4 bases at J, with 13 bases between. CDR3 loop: CASNTGGGYGYTF. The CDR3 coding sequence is TGTGCCAGTAACACTGGCGGGGGCTATGGCTACACCTTC.

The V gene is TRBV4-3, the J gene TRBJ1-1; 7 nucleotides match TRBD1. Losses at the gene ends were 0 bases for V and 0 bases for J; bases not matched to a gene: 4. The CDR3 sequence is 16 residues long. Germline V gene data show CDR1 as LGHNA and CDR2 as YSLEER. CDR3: CASSQDTGEMNTEAFF. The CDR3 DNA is TGCGCCAGCAGCCAAGATACAGGGGAGATGAACACTGAAGCTTTCTTT.

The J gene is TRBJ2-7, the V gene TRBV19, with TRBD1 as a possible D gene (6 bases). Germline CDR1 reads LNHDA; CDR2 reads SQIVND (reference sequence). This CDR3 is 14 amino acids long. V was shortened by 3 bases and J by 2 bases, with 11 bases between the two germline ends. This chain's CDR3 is CASSITTGTYEQYF. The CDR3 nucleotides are TGTGCCAGTAGTATCACGACAGGAACCTACGAGCAGTACTTC.

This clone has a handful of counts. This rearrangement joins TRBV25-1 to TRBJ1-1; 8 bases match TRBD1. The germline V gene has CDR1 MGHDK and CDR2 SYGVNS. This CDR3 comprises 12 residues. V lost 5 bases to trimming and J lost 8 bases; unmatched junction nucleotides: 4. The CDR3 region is CASSRGQVEAFF. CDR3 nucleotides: TGTGCCAGCAGTAGGGGACAGGTAGAAGCTTTCTTT.

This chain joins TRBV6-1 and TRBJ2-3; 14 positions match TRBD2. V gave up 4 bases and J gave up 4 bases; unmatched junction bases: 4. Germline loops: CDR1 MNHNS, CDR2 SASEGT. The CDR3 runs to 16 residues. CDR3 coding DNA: TGTGCCAGCAGTGCCCGACTAGCGGGGGGGGCAGATACGCAGTATTTT. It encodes CASSARLAGGADTQYF.

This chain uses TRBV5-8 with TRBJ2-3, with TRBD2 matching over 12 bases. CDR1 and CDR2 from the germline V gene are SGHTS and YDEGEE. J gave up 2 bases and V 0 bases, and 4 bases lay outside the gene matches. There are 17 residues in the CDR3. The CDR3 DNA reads TGTGCCAGCAGCTTGGGACTAGCGGGAGCCACCACAGATACGCAGTATTTT. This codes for CASSLGLAGATTDTQYF.

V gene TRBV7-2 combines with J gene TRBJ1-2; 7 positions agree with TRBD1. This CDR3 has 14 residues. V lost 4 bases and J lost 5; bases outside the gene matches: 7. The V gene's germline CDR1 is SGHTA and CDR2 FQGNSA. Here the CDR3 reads CASSYRTGGYGYTF. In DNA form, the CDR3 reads TGTGCCAGCAGCTATCGGACAGGTGGTTATGGCTACACCTTC.

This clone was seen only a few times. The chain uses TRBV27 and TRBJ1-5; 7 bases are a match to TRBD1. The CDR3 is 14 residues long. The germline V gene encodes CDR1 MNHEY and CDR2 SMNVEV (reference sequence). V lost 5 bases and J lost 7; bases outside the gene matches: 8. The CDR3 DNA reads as TGTGCCAGCAGTCCACAGGTGACAGGGCAGCCCCAGCATTTT. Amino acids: CASSPQVTGQPQHF.

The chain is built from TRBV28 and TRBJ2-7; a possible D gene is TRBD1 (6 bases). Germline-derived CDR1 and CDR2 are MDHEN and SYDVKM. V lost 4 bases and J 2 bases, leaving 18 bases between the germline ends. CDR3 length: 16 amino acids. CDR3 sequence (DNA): TGTGCCAGCAGTTCTTACAGGGTCCCGGACCCCTACGAGCAGTACTTC. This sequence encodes CASSSYRVPDPYEQYF. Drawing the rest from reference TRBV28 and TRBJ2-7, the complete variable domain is DVKVTQSSRYLVKRTGEKVFLECVQDMDHENMFWYRQDPGLGLRLIYFSYDVKMKEKGDIPEGYSVSREKKERFSLILESASTNQTSMYLCASSSYRVPDPYEQYFGPGTRLTVT.

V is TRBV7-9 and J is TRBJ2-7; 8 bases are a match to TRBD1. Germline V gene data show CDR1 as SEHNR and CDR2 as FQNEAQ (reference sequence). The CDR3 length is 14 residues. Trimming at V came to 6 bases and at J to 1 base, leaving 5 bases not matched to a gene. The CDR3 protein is CASSTGGRSYEQYF. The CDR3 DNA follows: TGTGCCAGCAGTACAGGGGGAAGGTCCTACGAGCAGTACTTC.

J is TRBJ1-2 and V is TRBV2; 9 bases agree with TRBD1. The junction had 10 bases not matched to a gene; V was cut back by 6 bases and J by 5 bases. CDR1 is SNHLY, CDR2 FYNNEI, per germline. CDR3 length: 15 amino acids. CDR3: CASSENRGRGYGYTF. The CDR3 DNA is TGTGCCAGCAGCGAGAACAGGGGGCGAGGGTATGGCTACACCTTC.

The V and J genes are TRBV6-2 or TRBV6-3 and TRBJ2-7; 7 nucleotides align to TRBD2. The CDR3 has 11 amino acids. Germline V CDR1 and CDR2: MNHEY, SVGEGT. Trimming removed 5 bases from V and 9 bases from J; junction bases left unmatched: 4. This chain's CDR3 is CASSNQRGQYF. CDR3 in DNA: TGTGCCAGCAGTAATCAGCGGGGGCAGTACTTC.

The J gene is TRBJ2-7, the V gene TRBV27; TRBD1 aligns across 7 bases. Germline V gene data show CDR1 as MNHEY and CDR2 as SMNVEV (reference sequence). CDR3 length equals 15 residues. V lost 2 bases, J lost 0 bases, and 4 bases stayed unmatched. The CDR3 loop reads CASSLLTGNSYEQYF. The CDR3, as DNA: TGTGCCAGCAGTTTACTGACAGGGAACTCCTACGAGCAGTACTTC.

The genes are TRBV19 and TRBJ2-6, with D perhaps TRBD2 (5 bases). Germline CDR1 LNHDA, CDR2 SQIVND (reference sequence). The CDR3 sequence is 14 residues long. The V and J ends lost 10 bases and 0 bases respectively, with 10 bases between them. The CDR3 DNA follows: TGTGCCACACGGGGATACTCTGGGGCCAACGTCCTGACTTTC. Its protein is CATRGYSGANVLTF.

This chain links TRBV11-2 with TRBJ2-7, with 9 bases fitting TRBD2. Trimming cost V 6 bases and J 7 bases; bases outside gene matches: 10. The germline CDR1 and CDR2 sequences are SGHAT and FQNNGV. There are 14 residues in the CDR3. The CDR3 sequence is CASSRGRGSREQYF. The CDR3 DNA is TGTGCCAGCAGTCGCGGGAGGGGGTCGAGGGAGCAGTACTTC. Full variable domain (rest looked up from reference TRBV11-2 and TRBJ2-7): EAGVAQSPRYKIIEKRQSVAFWCNPISGHATLYWYQQILGQGPKLLIQFQNNGVVDDSQLPKDRFSAERLKGVDSTLKIQPAKLEDSAVYLCASSRGRGSREQYFGPGTRLTVT.